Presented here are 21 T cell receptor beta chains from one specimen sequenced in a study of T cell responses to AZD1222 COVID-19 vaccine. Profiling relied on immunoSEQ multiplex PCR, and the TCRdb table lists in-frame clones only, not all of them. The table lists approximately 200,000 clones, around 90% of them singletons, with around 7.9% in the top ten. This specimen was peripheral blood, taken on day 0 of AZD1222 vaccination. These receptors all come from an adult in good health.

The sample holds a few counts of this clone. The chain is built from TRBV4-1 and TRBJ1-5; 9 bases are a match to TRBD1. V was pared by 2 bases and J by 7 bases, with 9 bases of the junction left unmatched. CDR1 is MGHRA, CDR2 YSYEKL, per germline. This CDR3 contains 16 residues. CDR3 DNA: TGCGCCAGCAGCCAACCCGGGACAGGGATTCGCCAGCCCCAGCATTTT. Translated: CASSQPGTGIRQPQHF.

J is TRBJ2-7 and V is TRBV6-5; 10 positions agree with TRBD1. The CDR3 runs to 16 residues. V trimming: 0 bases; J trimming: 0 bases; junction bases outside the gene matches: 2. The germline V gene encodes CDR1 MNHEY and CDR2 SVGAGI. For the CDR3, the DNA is TGTGCCAGCAGTTACTCGGGACAGGGGAGCTCCTACGAGCAGTACTTC. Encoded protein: CASSYSGQGSSYEQYF.

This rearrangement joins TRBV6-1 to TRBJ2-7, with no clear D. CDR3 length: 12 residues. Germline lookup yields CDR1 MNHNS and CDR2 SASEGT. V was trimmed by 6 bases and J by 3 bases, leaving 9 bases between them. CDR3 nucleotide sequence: TGTGCCAGCAGCTCTCCCAACTACGAGCAGTACTTC. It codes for CASSSPNYEQYF.

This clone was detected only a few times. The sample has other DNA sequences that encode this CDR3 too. The CDR3 region has the DNA TGTGCCAGTAGCCCGGACAGGTCTTCCTACAATGAGCAGTTCTTC. Translated: CASSPDRSSYNEQFF. V and J are TRBV19 and TRBJ2-1, with TRBD1 matching 7 bases. The CDR3 sequence is 15 residues long. J lost 1 base, V lost 6 bases, and 6 bases had no gene match. CDR1 is LNHDA, CDR2 SQIVND, per germline (reference sequence).

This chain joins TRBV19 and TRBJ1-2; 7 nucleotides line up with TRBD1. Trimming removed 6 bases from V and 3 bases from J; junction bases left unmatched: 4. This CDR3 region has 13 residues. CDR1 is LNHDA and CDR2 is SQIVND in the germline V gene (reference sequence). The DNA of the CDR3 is TGTGCCAGTAGCAGGGGGGGAGACTATGGCTACACCTTC. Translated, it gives CASSRGGDYGYTF.

For the CDR3, the DNA is TGTGCCAGCAGTTACGACAGAAAACTGTTTTTT. This codes for CASSYDRKLFF. V and J are TRBV6-2 or TRBV6-3 and TRBJ1-4; TRBD1 might be the D (5 bases). Trimming removed 2 bases at V and 10 bases at J, with 5 bases between. The CDR3 is 11 residues long. Per germline, CDR1 MNHEY and CDR2 SVGEGT.

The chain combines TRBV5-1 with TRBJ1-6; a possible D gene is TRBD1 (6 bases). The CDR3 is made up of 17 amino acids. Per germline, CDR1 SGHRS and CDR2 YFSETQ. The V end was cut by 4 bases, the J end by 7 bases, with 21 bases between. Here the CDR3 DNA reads TGCGCCAGCAGCCCTCCCGATCCCGGGACAAGAAATTCACCCCTCCACTTT. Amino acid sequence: CASSPPDPGTRNSPLHF.

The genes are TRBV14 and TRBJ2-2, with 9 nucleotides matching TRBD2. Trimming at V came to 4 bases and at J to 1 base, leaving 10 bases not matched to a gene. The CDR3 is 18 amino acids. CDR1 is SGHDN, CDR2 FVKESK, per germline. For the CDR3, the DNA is TGTGCCAGCAGCCTGATGGCCCAGCGGGGGGTGAACACCGGGGAGCTGTTTTTT. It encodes CASSLMAQRGVNTGELFF.

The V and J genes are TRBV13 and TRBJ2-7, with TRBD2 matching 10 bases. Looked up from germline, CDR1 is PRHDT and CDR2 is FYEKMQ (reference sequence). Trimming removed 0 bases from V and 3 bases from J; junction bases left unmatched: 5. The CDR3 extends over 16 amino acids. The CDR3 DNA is TGTGCCAGCAGCTTAGGCAGTCTAGCGGGGGACTACGAGCAGTACTTC. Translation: CASSLGSLAGDYEQYF.

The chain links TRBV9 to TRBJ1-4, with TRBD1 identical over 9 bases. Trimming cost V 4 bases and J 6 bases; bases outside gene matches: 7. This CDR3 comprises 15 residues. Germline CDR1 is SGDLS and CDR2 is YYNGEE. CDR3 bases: TGTGCCAGCAGCAGGTGGACAGGGGAGGATGAAAAACTGTTTTTT. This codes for CASSRWTGEDEKLFF.

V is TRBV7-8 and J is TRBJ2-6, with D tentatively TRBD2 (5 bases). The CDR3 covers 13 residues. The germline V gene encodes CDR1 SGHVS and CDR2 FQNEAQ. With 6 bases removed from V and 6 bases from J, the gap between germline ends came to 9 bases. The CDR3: CASSPGMANVLTF. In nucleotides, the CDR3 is TGTGCCAGCAGTCCGGGGATGGCCAACGTCCTGACTTTC.

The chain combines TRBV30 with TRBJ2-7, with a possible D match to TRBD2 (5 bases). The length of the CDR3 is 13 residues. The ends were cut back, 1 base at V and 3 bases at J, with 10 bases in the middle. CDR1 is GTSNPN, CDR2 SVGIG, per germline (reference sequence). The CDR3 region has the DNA TGTGCCTGGAGTGAGGGAGCCAACTACGAGCAGTACTTC. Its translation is CAWSEGANYEQYF.

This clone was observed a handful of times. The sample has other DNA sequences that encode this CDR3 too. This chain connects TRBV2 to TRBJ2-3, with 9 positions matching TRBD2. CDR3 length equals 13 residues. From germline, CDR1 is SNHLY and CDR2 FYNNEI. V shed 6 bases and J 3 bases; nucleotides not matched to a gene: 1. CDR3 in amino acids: CASSLAGTDTQYF. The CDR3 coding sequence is TGTGCCAGCAGCCTAGCGGGGACAGATACGCAGTATTTT.

DNA for the CDR3: TGTGCCAGCAGCTTGGCGAGGACTAGCTACGAGCAGTACTTC. The encoded protein is CASSLARTSYEQYF. The J gene is TRBJ2-7, the V gene TRBV5-4; TRBD2 agrees at 7 bases. CDR3 size: 14 residues. The V gene's germline CDR1 is SGHNT and CDR2 YYREEE (reference sequence). V shed 0 bases and J 3 bases; nucleotides not matched to a gene: 3.

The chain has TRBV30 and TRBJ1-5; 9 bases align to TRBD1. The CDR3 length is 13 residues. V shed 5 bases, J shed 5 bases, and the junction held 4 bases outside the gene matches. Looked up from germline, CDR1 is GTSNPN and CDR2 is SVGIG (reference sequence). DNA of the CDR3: TGTGCCTGGGGGGGACAGGGCCATCAGCCCCAGCATTTT. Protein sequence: CAWGGQGHQPQHF. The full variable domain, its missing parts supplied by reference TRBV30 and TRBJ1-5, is SQTIHQWPATLVQPVGSPLSLECTVEGTSNPNLYWYRQAAGRGLQLLFYSVGIGQISSEVPQNLSASRPQDRQFILSSKKLLLSDSGFYLCAWGGQGHQPQHFGDGTRLSIL.

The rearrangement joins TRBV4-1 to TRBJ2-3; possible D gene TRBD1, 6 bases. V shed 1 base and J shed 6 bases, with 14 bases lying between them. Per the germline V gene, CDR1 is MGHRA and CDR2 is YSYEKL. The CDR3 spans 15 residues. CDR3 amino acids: CASSQGTVGRDTQYF. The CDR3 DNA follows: TGCGCCAGCAGCCAAGGGACAGTGGGACGGGATACGCAGTATTTT.

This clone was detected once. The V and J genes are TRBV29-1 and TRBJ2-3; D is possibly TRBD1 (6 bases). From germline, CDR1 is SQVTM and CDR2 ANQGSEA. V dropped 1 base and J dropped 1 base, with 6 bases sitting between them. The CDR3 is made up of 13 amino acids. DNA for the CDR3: TGCAGCGTTGAAGGGACAGGCACAGATACGCAGTATTTT. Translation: CSVEGTGTDTQYF.

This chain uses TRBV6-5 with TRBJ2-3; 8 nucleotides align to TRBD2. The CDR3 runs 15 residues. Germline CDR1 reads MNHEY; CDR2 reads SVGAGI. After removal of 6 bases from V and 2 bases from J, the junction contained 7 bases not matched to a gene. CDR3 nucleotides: TGTGCCAGCAGATTTACGGGGGGGACCACAGATACGCAGTATTTT. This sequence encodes CASRFTGGTTDTQYF.

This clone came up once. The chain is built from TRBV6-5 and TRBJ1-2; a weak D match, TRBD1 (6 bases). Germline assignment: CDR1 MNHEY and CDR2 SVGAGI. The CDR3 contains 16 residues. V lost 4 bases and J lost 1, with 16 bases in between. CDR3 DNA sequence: TGTGCCAGCAGTTTAACAGGGCTTCATCATAACTATGGCTACACCTTC. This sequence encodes CASSLTGLHHNYGYTF.

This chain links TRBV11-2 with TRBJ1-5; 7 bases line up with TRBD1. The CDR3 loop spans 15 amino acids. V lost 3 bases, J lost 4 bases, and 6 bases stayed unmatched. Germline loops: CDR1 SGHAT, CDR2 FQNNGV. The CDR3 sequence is CASSFSGTENQPQHF. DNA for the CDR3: TGTGCCAGCAGCTTCTCCGGGACAGAAAATCAGCCCCAGCATTTT.

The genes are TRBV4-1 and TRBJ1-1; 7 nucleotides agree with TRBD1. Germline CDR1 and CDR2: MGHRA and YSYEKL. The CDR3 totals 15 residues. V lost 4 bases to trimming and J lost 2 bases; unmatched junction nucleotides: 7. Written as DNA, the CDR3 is TGCGCCAGCAGCCTCACCGGGACAGAAAACACTGAAGCTTTCTTT. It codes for CASSLTGTENTEAFF.